Listed here are 32 T cell receptor beta chains from one sample, sequenced in a study of T-cell memory formation after mild COVID-19 (dated by TCRdb to 2020 to 2022). Receptor amplification or capture employed 5' RACE. Reads for this sample came from an Illumina NovaSeq 6000. TCRdb reworked the public reads: Q25 trimming with fastp, MiXCR clone assembly, productive beta chains retained. Each entry is one CDR3 protein sequence, shown with its most common DNA and genes. For this sample the table gives under 250,000 distinct CDR3 sequences, of which approximately 9% were detected only once. The leading ten clones occupy more than 20% of the sample. The sample was PBMCs or a T cell subset sorted from them (not recorded which). Every receptor here comes from a man between 18 and 35 years old who had mild COVID-19 (a few samples of this study predate the infection). The sample titles of this study are shuffled in the database, so cell type and time point are left out; the donor was told from shared clones.

This clonotype was recorded at least ten times. This chain connects TRBV7-6 to TRBJ1-3; possibly TRBD1 for D (6 bases). Between the trimmed V and J ends, which lost 2 bases and 0 bases, there was a span of 11 bases. Looked up from germline, CDR1 is SGHVS and CDR2 is FNYEAQ. The CDR3 totals 16 residues. The CDR3 nucleotides read TGTGCCAGCAGCTTACTTCTACAGGGCTCTGGAAACACCATATATTTT. Its translation: CASSLLLQGSGNTIYF. The full variable domain, in which reference TRBV7-6 and TRBJ1-3 provide the parts outside the CDR3, is GAGVSQSPRYKVTKRGQDVALRCDPISGHVSLYWYRQALGQGPEFLTYFNYEAQQDKSGLPNDRFSAERPEGSISTLTIQRTEQRDSAMYRCASSLLLQGSGNTIYFGEGSWLTVV.

This chain joins TRBV6-6 and TRBJ1-5; a possible D gene is TRBD1 (6 bases). The CDR3 length is 12 residues. In germline, CDR1 is MNHNY, CDR2 SVGAGI (reference sequence). The ends were cut back, 10 bases at V and 6 bases at J, with 13 bases in the middle. This CDR3 reads CATTTGFQPQHF. The CDR3 nucleotides read TGTGCCACCACTACAGGGTTTCAGCCCCAGCATTTT.

This clonotype turned up a few times. This rearrangement joins TRBV12-3 or TRBV12-4 to TRBJ2-7; 8 nucleotides line up with TRBD2. The CDR3 is 15 residues long. Trimming cost V 8 bases and J 2 bases; bases outside gene matches: 11. CDR3 residues: CASGPSGGGPYEQYF. The CDR3 DNA reads TGTGCCAGCGGACCCTCCGGGGGGGGCCCCTACGAGCAGTACTTC.

A note on this clonotype: A much larger clone differs from this one at a single base, so this may be a read error. V and J are TRBV5-1 and TRBJ2-3; D not resolved. V lost 0 bases to trimming and J lost 9 bases, with 14 bases between them. The CDR3 runs to 14 residues. Germline values: CDR1 SGHRS, CDR2 YFSETQ. CDR3 region: CASSLGARSDTQYF. CDR3 nucleotide sequence: TGCGCCAGCAGCTTGGGGGCCCGGAGCGACACGCAGTATTTT.

This clonotype has a handful of counts. The rearrangement links TRBV20-1 to TRBJ2-3; TRBD1 aligns across 8 bases. V shed 8 bases, J shed 1 base, and the junction held 11 bases outside the gene matches. The CDR3 is 15 amino acids. CDR1 DFQATT and CDR2 SNEGSKA come from the germline V gene (reference sequence). The DNA of the CDR3 is TGCAGTTCGAACCAGGGGGCTTGGGGCACAGATACGCAGTATTTT. Translation: CSSNQGAWGTDTQYF.

This clonotype was detected a few times. J is TRBJ2-1 and V is TRBV4-1; the D is unclear. The CDR3 loop spans 13 amino acids. The ends were cut back, 1 base at V and 6 bases at J, with 7 bases in the middle. The germline CDR1 and CDR2 sequences are MGHRA and YSYEKL. For the CDR3, the DNA is TGCGCCAGCAGCCAAGGTCGGATCAATGAGCAGTTCTTC. Residues: CASSQGRINEQFF.

Details on this clonotype: At one of its ends the junction is not consistent with the germline gene, which may arise from a read error. The chain couples TRBV20-1 to TRBJ1-5; 9 bases are a match to TRBD1. Germline assignment: CDR1 DFQATT and CDR2 SNEGSKA (reference sequence). The CDR3 totals 15 residues. CDR3 loop: CSARDLRTGDQSQHF. CDR3 nucleotide sequence: TGCAGTGCTAGAGACTTAAGGACAGGGGATCAGTCCCAGCATTTT.

This clonotype has just a few counts. The chain has TRBV27 and TRBJ1-1; TRBD1 matches 8 bases. The CDR3 contains 15 residues. V was clipped by 1 base and J by 1 base; unmatched bases: 2. Germline CDR1 MNHEY, CDR2 SMNVEV (reference sequence). This CDR3 is CASSLFGTGNTEAFF. The CDR3 DNA is TGTGCCAGCAGTTTATTTGGGACAGGGAACACTGAAGCTTTCTTT.

This clonotype was seen only a few times. The genes are TRBV7-2 and TRBJ1-2, with no clear D. CDR3 length: 16 residues. CDR1 and CDR2 from the germline V gene are SGHTA and FQGNSA. Trimming stripped 4 bases from V and 0 bases from J, with 15 bases between. The CDR3: CASSSRTENSNYGYTF. The CDR3 DNA sequence: TGTGCCAGCAGCTCCCGGACGGAAAACTCTAACTATGGCTACACCTTC.

This clonotype was seen a handful of times. The junction departs from germline at one end; a sequencing error may be responsible. V usage is TRBV2 and J usage is TRBJ2-3, with D perhaps matching TRBD1 (6 bases). The V gene's germline CDR1 is SNHLY and CDR2 FYNNEI. CDR3 size: 13 residues. CDR3 sequence: CASREGQTDTQYF. In DNA form, the CDR3 reads TGTGCCAGCAGGGAAGGACAGACAGATACGCAGTATTTT.

This clonotype was picked up a small number of times. V gene TRBV5-4 combines with J gene TRBJ2-4; no clear D. The CDR3 contains 12 residues. V was cut by 2 bases and J by 6 bases, with 6 bases left in between. The V gene's germline CDR1 is SGHNT and CDR2 YYREEE (reference sequence). CDR3 in amino acids: CASSFGGNIQYF. The CDR3 bases are TGTGCCAGCAGCTTCGGCGGAAACATTCAGTACTTC. Based on the CDR3 plus reference TRBV5-4 and TRBJ2-4, the full variable domain is ETGVTQSPTHLIKTRGQQVTLRCSSQSGHNTVSWYQQALGQGPQFIFQYYREEENGRGNFPPRFSGLQFPNYSSELNVNALELDDSALYLCASSFGGNIQYFGAGTRLSVL.

The chain employs TRBV25-1 and TRBJ1-6; 9 positions match TRBD1. The V segment lost 9 bases and the J segment 10 bases; nucleotides outside the gene matches: 7. The V gene's germline CDR1 is MGHDK and CDR2 SYGVNS. The CDR3 sequence is 13 residues long. CDR3 coding DNA: TGTGCCAGGACCGGGACAGGGCTGTCACCCCTCCACTTT. Its protein product is CARTGTGLSPLHF.

This clonotype has just a few counts. The genes are TRBV29-1 and TRBJ2-3; D uncertain. The CDR3 spans 12 residues. Germline V lookup: CDR1 SQVTM, CDR2 ANQGSEA. The V end lost 4 bases, the J end lost 0 bases, and 5 bases lay between the germline ends. This CDR3 is CSVGDSTDTQYF. CDR3 DNA: TGCAGCGTTGGAGACAGCACAGATACGCAGTATTTT.

The J gene is TRBJ2-5, the V gene TRBV7-3, with D perhaps given as TRBD1 or TRBD2 (5 bases each). The CDR3 loop spans 14 amino acids. Germline loops: CDR1 SGHTA, CDR2 FQGTGA. With 5 bases removed from V and 5 bases from J, the gap between germline ends came to 15 bases. The CDR3 DNA is TGTGCCAGCAGCCCCGGGACGGCGAGCGAGACCCAGTACTTC. Residues: CASSPGTASETQYF.

This clonotype was counted a few times. The chain combines TRBV18 with TRBJ2-7; 11 nucleotides agree with TRBD1. The germline V gene has CDR1 KGHSH and CDR2 LQKENI. This CDR3 comprises 15 residues. V lost 6 bases and J lost 5; bases outside the gene matches: 9. CDR3 bases: TGTGCCAGCTCCCTAGGACAGGGGGCCACCCACGAGCAGTACTTC. Protein: CASSLGQGATHEQYF.

This clonotype was counted only a few times. The chain links TRBV7-3 to TRBJ2-5; D could derive from TRBD1 or TRBD2 (5 bases each). The CDR3 spans 16 residues. V shed 5 bases and J shed 0 bases, with 16 bases lying between them. Per the germline V gene, CDR1 is SGHTA and CDR2 is FQGTGA. This chain's CDR3 is CASSQSGWGNQETQYF. The DNA for the CDR3 is TGTGCCAGCAGCCAATCGGGCTGGGGGAACCAAGAGACCCAGTACTTC.

A few counts support this clonotype. This chain connects TRBV2 to TRBJ1-5; 9 nucleotides agree with TRBD1. Losses at the gene ends were 4 bases for V and 6 bases for J; bases not matched to a gene: 10. Germline CDR1 is SNHLY and CDR2 is FYNNEI. This CDR3 spans 16 amino acids. Here the CDR3 reads CASSGVSGQGSQPQHF. CDR3 bases: TGTGCCAGCAGTGGAGTATCGGGACAGGGTAGTCAGCCCCAGCATTTT.

The chain links TRBV3-1 to TRBJ2-7; TRBD2 matches at 8 bases. Germline V gene lookup returns CDR1 LGHDT and CDR2 YNNKEL (reference sequence). The CDR3 runs to 15 residues. J lost 5 bases, V lost 4 bases, and 10 bases had no gene match. DNA for the CDR3: TGTGCCAGCAGCCTAACTAGCGGTTCGTTCGACGAGCAGTACTTC. Its protein is CASSLTSGSFDEQYF.

The gene calls are TRBV10-3 and TRBJ1-3; 9 nucleotides match TRBD1. Unmatched junction bases numbered 3, after V lost 3 bases and J lost 0 bases. Per germline, CDR1 ENHRY and CDR2 SYGVKD. CDR3 length equals 16 residues. CDR3 sequence: CAISDGQGPSGNTIYF. In DNA form, the CDR3 reads TGTGCCATCAGTGATGGACAGGGGCCCTCTGGAAACACCATATATTTT.

This clonotype was detected a few times. The gene calls are TRBV12-3 or TRBV12-4 and TRBJ1-5; D not resolved. This CDR3 has 13 residues. V lost 5 bases and J 7 bases, leaving 12 bases between the germline ends. DNA for the CDR3: TGTGCCAGCAGTACGACTCTTTGGCAGCCCCAGCATTTT. Protein product: CASSTTLWQPQHF.

This clonotype was detected many times. The CDR3 reads CASSLDAGGTDTQYF. The CDR3 bases are TGCGCCAGCAGCTTGGACGCCGGGGGGACAGATACGCAGTATTTT. The chain has TRBV5-1 and TRBJ2-3, with 7 positions matching TRBD2. The CDR3 has 15 amino acids. CDR1 is SGHRS and CDR2 is YFSETQ in the germline V gene. V shed 0 bases and J 3 bases; nucleotides not matched to a gene: 4.

A few counts support this clonotype. This chain links TRBV11-2 with TRBJ2-1, with 11 bases identical to TRBD2. Germline-derived CDR1 and CDR2 are SGHAT and FQNNGV. CDR3 length: 17 amino acids. Trimming removed 5 bases from V and 1 base from J; junction bases left unmatched: 7. The DNA of the CDR3 is TGTGCCAGCAGCCCAAACCCTAGCGGGGGGTCCTACAATGAGCAGTTCTTC. Its protein product is CASSPNPSGGSYNEQFF.

In its sample, this clonotype was seen a few times. This CDR3 reads CASSQDSGKETQYF. The CDR3 DNA follows: TGTGCCAGCAGCCAAGACAGTGGCAAAGAGACCCAGTACTTC. V gene TRBV4-2 combines with J gene TRBJ2-5; unclear D gene. CDR1 is LGHNA and CDR2 is YNFKEQ in the germline V gene. V was pared by 0 bases and J by 3 bases, with 8 bases between. The CDR3 has 14 residues.

This clonotype was counted a few times. The chain combines TRBV7-8 with TRBJ2-3; D assignment may be TRBD1 or TRBD2 (5 bases each). This CDR3 is built from 15 residues. V lost 0 bases to trimming and J lost 3 bases, with 10 bases between them. The V gene's germline CDR1 is SGHVS and CDR2 FQNEAQ. In nucleotides, the CDR3 is TGTGCCAGCAGCTTAGCCTGGGGGAAGACAGATACGCAGTATTTT. Translating it yields CASSLAWGKTDTQYF.

The chain carries TRBV5-1 and TRBJ1-2, with 9 bases aligning to TRBD1. The CDR3 has 16 amino acids. CDR1 is SGHRS, CDR2 YFSETQ, per germline. Germline trimming cut 1 base from V and 6 bases from J; bases unmatched to any gene: 10. CDR3 residues: CASSLSPRTGDDGYTF. CDR3 nucleotide sequence: TGCGCCAGCAGCTTGTCCCCAAGGACAGGGGATGATGGCTACACCTTC.

V usage is TRBV6-2 or TRBV6-3 and J usage is TRBJ2-7; D is tentatively TRBD1 or TRBD2 (5 bases each). Per germline, CDR1 MNHEY and CDR2 SVGEGT. V shed 4 bases and J shed 3 bases, with 16 bases lying between them. The CDR3 loop spans 15 amino acids. CDR3 nucleotides: TGTGCCAGCAGTTCCCCCGGGGACGGATACTACGAGCAGTACGTC. It is translated as CASSSPGDGYYEQYV.

The chain has TRBV18 and TRBJ1-2, with 7 bases identical to TRBD1. V was clipped by 3 bases and J by 7 bases; unmatched bases: 14. This CDR3 region has 16 residues. Germline V gives CDR1 KGHSH, CDR2 LQKENI. In nucleotides, the CDR3 is TGTGCCAGCTCACCCCTAGTGGGGCCCAACAGGGGTGGCTACACCTTC. It encodes CASSPLVGPNRGGYTF.

The V and J genes are TRBV4-3 and TRBJ1-2, with no clear D. CDR3 length equals 16 residues. Germline CDR1 reads LGHNA; CDR2 reads YSLEER. The V end was cut by 3 bases, the J end by 2 bases, with 16 bases between. The CDR3 spells CASSQEEAGINYGYTF. The CDR3 DNA is TGCGCCAGCAGCCAGGAGGAGGCAGGAATAAACTATGGCTACACCTTC.

The chain is built from TRBV30 and TRBJ2-1, with TRBD1 matching 9 bases. The germline CDR1 and CDR2 sequences are GTSNPN and SVGIG (reference sequence). The CDR3 totals 12 residues. V lost 6 bases, J lost 9 bases, and 6 bases stayed unmatched. This CDR3 reads CACGTGFSEQFF. In DNA form, the CDR3 reads TGTGCCTGCGGGACAGGGTTCAGTGAGCAGTTCTTC.

For the CDR3, the DNA is TGTGCCAGCAGCTCTGACTGGGGCTCCTACAATGAGCAGTTCTTC. Protein: CASSSDWGSYNEQFF. The J gene is TRBJ2-1, the V gene TRBV11-1; D unclear. V lost 4 bases, J lost 0 bases, and 10 bases lay in between. CDR3 size: 15 residues. CDR1 and CDR2 (germline): SGHAT, FQDESV (reference sequence). The whole variable domain, remainder taken from reference TRBV11-1 and TRBJ2-1, is EAEVAQSPRYKITEKSQAVAFWCDPISGHATLYWYRQILGQGPELLVQFQDESVVDDSQLPKDRFSAERLKGVDSTLKIQPAELGDSAMYLCASSSDWGSYNEQFFGPGTRLTVL.

This clonotype was seen a handful of times. The V call is TRBV5-1, the J call TRBJ1-1, with 10 bases fitting TRBD1. This CDR3 has 15 residues. Trimming took 3 bases from V and 4 from J; bases not matched to a gene: 6. Germline-derived CDR1 and CDR2 are SGHRS and YFSETQ. The CDR3 DNA reads as TGCGCCAGCAGCTGGGGGGACAGGGGAATCACTGAAGCTTTCTTT. Translating it yields CASSWGDRGITEAFF.

This clonotype was seen a few times. V is TRBV7-9 and J is TRBJ2-1, with D perhaps matching TRBD2 (7 bases). The length of the CDR3 is 14 residues. Trimming pared 2 bases from V and 9 bases from J, leaving 14 bases between. Germline V CDR1 and CDR2: SEHNR, FQNEAQ (reference sequence). CDR3 nucleotides: TGTGCCAGCAGCTTACTCTCGGGGGGCACTGAGCAGTTCTTC. The encoded protein is CASSLLSGGTEQFF. Filled out from reference TRBV7-9 and TRBJ2-1, the complete variable domain reads DTGVSQNPRHKITKRGQNVTFRCDPISEHNRLYWYRQTLGQGPEFLTYFQNEAQLEKSRLLSDRFSAERPKGSFSTLEIQRTEQGDSAMYLCASSLLSGGTEQFFGPGTRLTVL.